This record concerns one TCR beta chain sequence. Its cognate antigen is unknown. TCRdb fed the RT-PCR reads into MiXCR, producing one record per CDR3 protein. The data show around 480,000 distinct CDR3 sequences, approximately 17% seen once. The record originates from a study of response to subunit inactivated influenza vaccine. Study-wide points: The study's authors posited that every seasonal influenza vaccination enlists few new T cells.

The CDR3 consists of 14 residues. From germline, CDR1 is MNHNS and CDR2 SASEGT. V lost 6 bases and J lost 6, with 15 bases in between. The TCR was taken from a man in his fifties or sixties who received an inactivated influenza vaccine. The source material was CD4+ T cells sorted from PBMCs, sampled around 25 months after vaccination. This chain connects TRBV6-1 to TRBJ2-1, with unresolved D. Written as DNA, the CDR3 is TGTGCCAGCAGGAAGCTACCGGACGGCAATGAGCAGTTCTTC. Protein: CASRKLPDGNEQFF.